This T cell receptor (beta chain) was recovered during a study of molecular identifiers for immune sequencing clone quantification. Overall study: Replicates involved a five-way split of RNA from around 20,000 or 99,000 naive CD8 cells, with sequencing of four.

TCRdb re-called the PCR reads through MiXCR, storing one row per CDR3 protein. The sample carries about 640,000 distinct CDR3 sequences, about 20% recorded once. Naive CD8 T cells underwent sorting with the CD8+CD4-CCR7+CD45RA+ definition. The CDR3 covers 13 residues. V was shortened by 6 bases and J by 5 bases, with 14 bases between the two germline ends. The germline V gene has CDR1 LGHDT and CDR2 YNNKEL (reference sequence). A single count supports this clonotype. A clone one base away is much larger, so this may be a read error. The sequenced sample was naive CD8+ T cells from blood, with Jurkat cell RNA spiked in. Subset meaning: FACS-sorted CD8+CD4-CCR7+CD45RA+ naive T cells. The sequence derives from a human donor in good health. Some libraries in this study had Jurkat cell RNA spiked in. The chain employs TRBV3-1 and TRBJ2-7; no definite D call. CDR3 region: CASRHGMVNEQYF. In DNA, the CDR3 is TGTGCCAGCAGGCATGGGATGGTGAACGAGCAGTACTTC.